These T cell receptor beta chains were read from a single sample in a study of cytomegalovirus exposure and HLA in healthy donors. Libraries were prepared by immunoSEQ multiplex PCR; TCRdb keeps only in-frame clonotypes and omits some of them. The sample yields approximately 150,000 clones, around 85% seen once. The sequencing input was PBMCs. These receptors came from a woman in her twenties or thirties in good health and CMV-seronegative. CDR3s include the opening cysteine and the closing phenylalanine or tryptophan. D genes are given only for firm matches. Not every row has a clone size; where given, it reads once, few, many or a size class.

.	TRBD1	16	TRBV13	TRBJ2-1	TGTGCCAGCAGCTTAGGAGGGGACAGCCTTAGGGATGAGCAGTTCTTC	CASSLGGDSLRDEQFF
once	.	14	TRBV18	TRBJ2-6	TGTGCCAGCTCCGAGGCGTCTGGGGCCAACGTCCTGACTTTC	CASSEASGANVLTF
.	TRBD1	18	TRBV9	TRBJ1-2	TGTGCCAGCAGCTCCCGGGGACAGGGGAAGTTCTCCCTCTATGGCTACACCTTC	CASSSRGQGKFSLYGYTF
.	.	16	TRBV5-1	TRBJ1-1	TGCGCCAGCAGCTTGGCCAGGCGGGGGGGGAACACTGAAGCTTTCTTT	CASSLARRGGNTEAFF
.	.	12	TRBV28	TRBJ1-2	TGTGCCAGCAGGACTACAGGGTATGGCTACACCTTC	CASRTTGYGYTF
once	.	15	TRBV5-1	TRBJ2-7	TGCGCCAGCAGCCAAACGGGCGGGATGGGATACGAGCAGTACTTC	CASSQTGGMGYEQYF
.	TRBD2	15	TRBV27	TRBJ2-7	TGTGCCAGCAGTCCGACTAGCGGTGGGATAGGCGAGCAGTACTTC	CASSPTSGGIGEQYF
.	.	11	TRBV14	TRBJ2-7	TGTGCCTCGGGGGTGAACTACGAGCAGTACTTC	CASGVNYEQYF
.	.	12	TRBV9	TRBJ2-7	TGTGCCAGTGAGAGCAAACCGGGCGAGCAGTACTTC	CASESKPGEQYF
.	.	15	TRBV6-5	TRBJ1-1	TGTGCCACAGGACTGGACGCATACGGGAGTGGTGAAGCTTTCTTT	CATGLDAYGSGEAFF
.	.	15	TRBV18	TRBJ1-4	TGTGCCAGCTCCCACGGAGAATCAACTAATGAAAAACTGTTTTTT	CASSHGESTNEKLFF
.	.	14	TRBV4-1	TRBJ2-7	TGCGCCAGCAGCCATACAGGGTTTGGAAACGAGCAGTACTTC	CASSHTGFGNEQYF
.	TRBD1	13	TRBV6-5	TRBJ1-2	TGTGCCAGCACCCGGGACAGCTACTATGGCTACACCTTC	CASTRDSYYGYTF
.	.	12	TRBV2	TRBJ1-1	TGTGCCACCCAAGGGGGGGCCACTGAAGCTTTCTTT	CATQGGATEAFF
.	.	15	TRBV7-2	TRBJ1-2	TGTGCCAGCAGCTTCGTTGGGAGGCTCTATTATGGCTACACCTTC	CASSFVGRLYYGYTF
.	.	14	TRBV19	TRBJ1-1	TGTGCCAGTAGTATTAAGGGGAGGGACACTGAAGCTTTCTTT	CASSIKGRDTEAFF
.	.	11	TRBV20-1	TRBJ1-4	TGCAGTCCCGTCGGAGGAGAAAAACTGTTTTTT	CSPVGGEKLFF
.	.	11	TRBV29-1	TRBJ1-2	TGCAGCGCCCGGACAGATTCCGGCTACACCTTC	CSARTDSGYTF
once	.	14	TRBV30	TRBJ2-2	TGTGCCCAAAGCCCCGGGACAAAAATCGGGGAGCTGTTTTTT	CAQSPGTKIGELFF
.	TRBD1	21	TRBV7-8	TRBJ1-3	TGTGCCAGCAGCTTAGCCGGACAGGCCGGGAGACCATATCACTCTGGAAACACCATATATTTT	CASSLAGQAGRPYHSGNTIYF